This TCR beta chain was observed in a study of T cells in Graves' hyperthyroidism and ophthalmopathy. Many counts were recorded for this clonotype. The CDR3 regions of TCR beta were amplified from RNA transcripts. Carried out on the TCR CDR3, a first-round RT-PCR used the HTBI primer set. One entry per CDR3 protein results from TCRdb running MiXCR on the multiplex PCR reads. The sample records more than 350,000 distinct CDR3 sequences, roughly 14% being singletons. The CDR3 is 15 amino acids. V was cut by 4 bases and J by 6 bases, with 18 bases left in between. CDR1 and CDR2 from the germline V gene are LGHDT and YNNKEL (reference sequence).

The V gene is TRBV3-1, the J gene TRBJ1-2; possibly TRBD1 for D (6 bases). What was sequenced was blood. The sequence came from a woman in her twenties or thirties with Graves' ophthalmopathy. As DNA, the CDR3 is TGTGCCAGCAGCCCAAAAGTGGGGGCGCGGGATGGCTACACCTTC. It yields the protein CASSPKVGARDGYTF.